The following is a T cell receptor beta chain sequence with its context. No antigen is known for it. The sample comes from a study of post-analysis software for immune sequencing data. Study-wide points: A significant reduction in normalized Chao1 diversity was observed in multiple sclerosis patients versus controls. There were a few TRBV segments more frequent in patients than controls, and TRBV5-6, TRBV5-1 and TRBV20-1 were among them.

Tagging with unique molecular identifiers was a feature of the TCR beta cDNA libraries. Starting from roughly 1.1 to 9.2 million T cells, the study yielded hundreds of thousands of cDNA molecules. TCRdb called the PCR reads again in MiXCR, with one record for every CDR3 protein. Of roughly 160,000 distinct CDR3 sequences in the sample, 35% to 40% were seen once. V was trimmed by 8 bases and J by 0 bases, leaving 24 bases between them. CDR1 and CDR2 from the germline V gene are SNHLY and FYNNEI. This CDR3 has 18 amino acids. This TCR derives from a girl aged 10 to 17 with multiple sclerosis. The source was blood, collected after autologous hematopoietic stem cell transplantation. The V and J genes are TRBV2 and TRBJ2-3, with a weak D call TRBD2 (5 bases). Here the CDR3 DNA reads TGTGCCAGCGCACAAAACCCCGGGATAGTACCTAGCACAGATACGCAGTATTTT. Residues: CASAQNPGIVPSTDTQYF.